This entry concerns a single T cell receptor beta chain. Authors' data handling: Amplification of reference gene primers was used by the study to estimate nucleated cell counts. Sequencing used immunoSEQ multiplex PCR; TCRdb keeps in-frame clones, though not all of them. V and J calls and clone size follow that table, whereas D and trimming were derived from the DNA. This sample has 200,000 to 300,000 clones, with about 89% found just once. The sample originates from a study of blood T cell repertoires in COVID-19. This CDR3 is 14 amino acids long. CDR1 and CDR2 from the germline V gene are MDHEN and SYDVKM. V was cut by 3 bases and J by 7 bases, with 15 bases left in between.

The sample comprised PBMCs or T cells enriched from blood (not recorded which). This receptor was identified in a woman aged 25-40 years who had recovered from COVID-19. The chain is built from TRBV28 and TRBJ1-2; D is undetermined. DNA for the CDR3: TGTGCCAGCAGTTTGGGCGCAGGATTGGGTGGCTACACCTTC. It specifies CASSLGAGLGGYTF.